The 24 T cell receptor beta chains below were found in one sample sequenced in a study of human T cells and chemical hapten exposure. The time point denotes: pre-sensitization, week 0. Treatment defined: therapeutic diphenylcyclopropenone sensitization with weekly scalp DPC. Total RNA was isolated from unfractionated whole blood. TCRdb reprocessed the RACE reads with MiXCR, giving one entry per CDR3 protein. The sample records tens of thousands of distinct CDR3 sequences, about 9.4% being singletons. Sequences were derived from whole blood, sampled in connection with sensitization to the hapten diphenylcyclopropenone (DPC). The receptors originated from a middle-aged man with alopecia areata. Some clones in this sample may be carry-over from other donors' samples.

There are many counts of this clonotype. The gene calls are TRBV4-2 and TRBJ2-1; 14 bases agree with TRBD2. The CDR3 covers 15 residues. Germline trimming cut 4 bases from V and 9 bases from J; bases unmatched to any gene: 5. The germline V gene has CDR1 LGHNA and CDR2 YNFKEQ. CDR3 region: CASSPGTSGSVEQFF. The CDR3 DNA is TGTGCCAGCAGCCCAGGGACTAGCGGGAGTGTTGAGCAGTTCTTC.

The table lists this clonotype with a few counts. The V and J genes are TRBV28 and TRBJ1-1; D remains unclear. Per germline, CDR1 MDHEN and CDR2 SYDVKM. CDR3 length: 15 amino acids. Trimming pared 1 base from V and 5 bases from J, leaving 14 bases between. The CDR3 reads CASSLLNDGYTEAFF. The CDR3 bases are TGTGCCAGCAGTTTATTAAACGATGGGTATACTGAAGCTTTCTTT.

This chain uses TRBV29-1 with TRBJ2-2, with D perhaps TRBD1 (6 bases). The germline V gene encodes CDR1 SQVTM and CDR2 ANQGSEA. This CDR3 comprises 13 residues. The V end lost 8 bases, the J end lost 1 base, and 11 bases lay between the germline ends. The CDR3 bases are TGCAGCACCGAGGGACAGAACACCGGGGAGCTGTTTTTT. Residues: CSTEGQNTGELFF.

This rearrangement joins TRBV5-1 to TRBJ2-1; D uncertain. V lost 0 bases, J lost 8 bases, and 15 bases lay in between. The CDR3 length is 15 residues. Germline V CDR1 and CDR2: SGHRS, YFSETQ. CDR3 loop: CASSLEGSNSHEQFF. Written as DNA, the CDR3 is TGCGCCAGCAGCTTGGAGGGTAGCAACTCCCATGAGCAGTTCTTC.

V is TRBV7-3 and J is TRBJ2-3; D might be TRBD1 (6 bases). CDR1 SGHTA and CDR2 FQGTGA come from the germline V gene. The V and J ends lost 4 bases and 3 bases respectively, with 11 bases between them. The CDR3 has 14 amino acids. CDR3 sequence (DNA): TGTGCCAGCAGCTCTCACAGGGAGACAGATACGCAGTATTTT. As protein: CASSSHRETDTQYF.

This clonotype showed up many times. The V call is TRBV7-2, the J call TRBJ2-5; D is unresolved. Germline lookup yields CDR1 SGHTA and CDR2 FQGNSA. Trimming stripped 2 bases from V and 2 bases from J, with 6 bases between. CDR3 length: 13 residues. The CDR3 sequence is CASSLQTQETQYF. Written as DNA, the CDR3 is TGTGCCAGCAGCTTACAAACACAAGAGACCCAGTACTTC.

In its sample, this clonotype was seen a few times. The rearrangement joins TRBV6-5 to TRBJ2-1; D is possibly TRBD1 (6 bases). From germline, CDR1 is MNHEY and CDR2 SVGAGI. CDR3 size: 15 residues. V was pared by 2 bases and J by 10 bases, with 18 bases between. DNA of the CDR3: TGTGCCAGCAGTTACGGGCAGGGGACCTTAGGGGAGCAGTTCTTC. It specifies CASSYGQGTLGEQFF.

This clonotype was counted only a few times. The chain uses TRBV18 and TRBJ2-4; TRBD2 matches 12 bases. J gave up 1 base and V 0 bases, and 1 base lay outside the gene matches. The CDR3 has 17 residues. Germline V CDR1 and CDR2: KGHSH, LQKENI. The CDR3 is CASSPPTSGRAKNIQYF. The CDR3 DNA reads TGTGCCAGCTCACCACCCACTAGCGGGAGGGCCAAAAACATTCAGTACTTC.

This clonotype occurred many times. The V call is TRBV5-4, the J call TRBJ2-2; 8 bases line up with TRBD2. J gave up 5 bases and V 0 bases, and 6 bases lay outside the gene matches. Germline V CDR1 and CDR2: SGHNT, YYREEE (reference sequence). This CDR3 contains 16 residues. The CDR3 is CASSLAETGGTGELFF. As DNA, the CDR3 is TGTGCCAGCAGCTTGGCCGAGACGGGAGGGACCGGGGAGCTGTTTTTT.

This clonotype was seen ten or more times. The V gene is TRBV18, the J gene TRBJ2-1; possibly TRBD2 for D (6 bases). CDR1 and CDR2 from the germline V gene are KGHSH and LQKENI. Trimming left V 6 bases short and J 4 bases short, with 13 bases between. This CDR3 has 14 amino acids. The CDR3 bases are TGTGCCAGCTCTTACGGGAGAACTTACAATGAGCAGTTCTTC. As protein: CASSYGRTYNEQFF.

The chain recombines TRBV7-2 with TRBJ2-3, with 9 bases fitting TRBD1. There are 16 residues in the CDR3. The J segment lost 5 bases and the V segment lost 9 bases, leaving 15 bases of the junction unmatched. Germline V CDR1 and CDR2: SGHTA, FQGNSA. The CDR3 DNA follows: TGTGCCAGTGGATACCCCGGGACAGGGAGAGGAGATACGCAGTATTTT. Translation: CASGYPGTGRGDTQYF. Using reference TRBV7-2 and TRBJ2-3 for the parts outside the CDR3, the full variable domain is GAGVSQSPSNKVTEKGKDVELRCDPISGHTALYWYRQSLGQGLEFLIYFQGNSAPDKSGLPSDRFSAERTGGSVSTLTIQRTQQEDSAVYLCASGYPGTGRGDTQYFGPGTRLTVL.

This clonotype was seen many times. The CDR3 nucleotides are TGTGCCAGCAGTCCGGGACTAGCGACTTGGGACGAGCAGTACTTC. Translation gives CASSPGLATWDEQYF. The chain is built from TRBV12-3 or TRBV12-4 and TRBJ2-7, with 10 positions matching TRBD2. The CDR3 extends over 15 amino acids. Unmatched junction bases numbered 9, after V lost 5 bases and J lost 5 bases.

This clonotype was counted only a few times. The chain has TRBV7-3 and TRBJ2-1, with D perhaps matching TRBD2 (6 bases). The CDR3 is 15 residues long. Trimming stripped 1 base from V and 5 bases from J, with 12 bases between. The V gene's germline CDR1 is SGHTA and CDR2 FQGTGA. In DNA, the CDR3 is TGTGCCAGCAGCTTAAGTGGCGCGGGGCACAATGAGCAGTTCTTC. Amino acid sequence: CASSLSGAGHNEQFF.

This clonotype was seen ten or more times. The gene calls are TRBV30 and TRBJ2-5, with no clear D. The CDR3 contains 13 residues. CDR1 is GTSNPN and CDR2 is SVGIG in the germline V gene (reference sequence). The ends were cut back, 7 bases at V and 4 bases at J, with 16 bases in the middle. The CDR3 sequence: CASNGRRGETQYF. In DNA, the CDR3 is TGTGCCTCGAACGGACGGAGAGGAGAGACCCAGTACTTC.

This clonotype was detected ten times or more. The rearrangement links TRBV27 to TRBJ2-1, with 10 bases that match TRBD2. V lost 6 bases, J lost 3 bases, and 8 bases stayed unmatched. Germline CDR1 and CDR2: MNHEY and SMNVEV (reference sequence). The CDR3 has 16 amino acids. The CDR3 DNA sequence: TGTGCCAGCAGAGGTCTAGCGGGAGTGAACTACAATGAGCAGTTCTTC. Its protein product is CASRGLAGVNYNEQFF.

This clonotype has at least ten counts. The chain employs TRBV10-2 and TRBJ2-2, with D tentatively TRBD1 (7 bases). V was cut by 7 bases and J by 2 bases, with 14 bases left in between. This CDR3 is built from 15 residues. The germline gives CDR1 WSHSY, CDR2 SAAADI. This CDR3 is CASTGGQLNTGELFF. The CDR3, as DNA: TGCGCCAGCACCGGGGGACAGCTTAACACCGGGGAGCTGTTTTTT.

In its sample, this clonotype was seen a few times. This chain joins TRBV28 and TRBJ2-3; perhaps TRBD1 as D (6 bases). The V and J ends lost 5 bases and 7 bases respectively, with 16 bases between them. Germline-derived CDR1 and CDR2 are MDHEN and SYDVKM. The CDR3 totals 14 residues. The CDR3 sequence: CASSARQASNTQYF. The CDR3 DNA reads as TGTGCCAGCAGTGCCCGACAGGCGTCGAATACGCAGTATTTT.

This chain connects TRBV29-1 to TRBJ2-1; D unclear. Trimming stripped 8 bases from V and 3 bases from J, with 8 bases between. Germline V lookup: CDR1 SQVTM, CDR2 ANQGSEA. The CDR3 covers 11 residues. CDR3 amino acids: CSQIGYNEQFF. DNA for the CDR3: TGCAGCCAAATAGGCTACAATGAGCAGTTCTTC.

V and J are TRBV6-8 and TRBJ2-5, with a possible D match to TRBD2 (6 bases). The CDR3 covers 15 residues. V lost 0 bases to trimming and J lost 5 bases, with 13 bases between them. Looked up from germline, CDR1 is MNHGY and CDR2 is SAAAGT. CDR3 sequence (DNA): TGTGCCAGCAGTTACTCGATTGGGGGGACTGAGACCCAGTACTTC. It translates to CASSYSIGGTETQYF.

Note on this clonotype: A much larger clone is a single base away; this may be a read error. V is TRBV7-9 and J is TRBJ2-7; tentatively, D is TRBD1 (5 bases). From germline, CDR1 is SEHNR and CDR2 FQNEAQ (reference sequence). Between the trimmed V and J ends, which lost 3 bases and 6 bases, there was a span of 15 bases. The CDR3 is made up of 14 amino acids. The CDR3 coding sequence is TGTGCCAGCAGCTTCGGCCCAGGGAATGTCGAGCAGTACTTC. Translation: CASSFGPGNVEQYF.

The sample holds many counts of this clonotype. The gene calls are TRBV12-3 or TRBV12-4 and TRBJ2-3; no clear D. Between the trimmed V and J ends, which lost 4 bases and 2 bases, there was a span of 4 bases. This CDR3 spans 12 amino acids. The CDR3 nucleotides read TGTGCCAGCAGTTCCAACACAGATACGCAGTATTTT. Amino acids: CASSSNTDTQYF.

This clonotype showed up just a few times. V usage is TRBV28 and J usage is TRBJ2-7, with TRBD1 identical over 8 bases. CDR1 and CDR2 (germline): MDHEN, SYDVKM. The junction had 10 bases not matched to a gene; V was cut back by 5 bases and J by 7 bases. The CDR3 consists of 14 residues. CDR3 region: CASSLQGAIGEQYF. CDR3 DNA sequence: TGTGCCAGCAGTCTTCAGGGGGCGATTGGGGAGCAGTACTTC.

The sample holds a few counts of this clonotype. The chain is built from TRBV19 and TRBJ2-7, with D perhaps matching TRBD2 (6 bases). This CDR3 comprises 13 residues. V lost 8 bases to trimming and J lost 7 bases, with 18 bases between them. Looked up from germline, CDR1 is LNHDA and CDR2 is SQIVND (reference sequence). The CDR3 bases are TGTGCCAGTTCCTCGGGGGACTCGGGGGAGCAGTACTTC. Protein: CASSSGDSGEQYF.

There are a few counts of this clonotype. In DNA form, the CDR3 reads TGTGCCAGCAGTTACTCGGGGGCGGGAGGGATCTACAATGAGCAGTTCTTC. It encodes CASSYSGAGGIYNEQFF. V and J are TRBV6-2 or TRBV6-3 and TRBJ2-1; TRBD2 matches 9 bases. The junction had 6 bases not matched to a gene; V was cut back by 0 bases and J by 3 bases. Germline V gives CDR1 MNHEY, CDR2 SVGEGT. This CDR3 region has 17 residues.